Presented here are 7 T cell receptor beta chains from one specimen sequenced in a study of T cell repertoires in cytomegalovirus infection. TCRdb re-called the reads with MiXCR, one entry per CDR3 protein. This table holds some 900,000 distinct CDR3 sequences, 32% found once. No cognate antigen is known for these TCRs. This material consisted of cultured CD8+ T cells from PBMCs, taken from culture after CMV antigen stimulation. These receptors all stem from a human donor in good health (CMV status not recorded). Some clones in this sample may be carry-over from other donors' samples.

The chain uses TRBV27 and TRBJ2-7, with 8 bases that match TRBD1. V dropped 3 bases and J dropped 5; count of bases not matched to a gene: 6. CDR3 length: 14 residues. Germline CDR1 reads MNHEY; CDR2 reads SMNVEV (reference sequence). DNA of the CDR3: TGTGCCAGCAGTTTGGACAGGGTTGTTCACGAGCAGTACTTC. Its translation is CASSLDRVVHEQYF.

This chain joins TRBV2 and TRBJ2-1; the match to TRBD2 covers 7 bases. V lost 10 bases to trimming and J lost 1 base; unmatched junction nucleotides: 7. Germline V gene sequence: CDR1 SNHLY, CDR2 FYNNEI. This CDR3 contains 14 residues. The CDR3 bases are TGTGCCACTATGGCGGGGGTTTCCTACAATGAGCAGTTCTTC. Its protein is CATMAGVSYNEQFF. The complete variable domain, with remaining parts taken from reference TRBV2 and TRBJ2-1, reads EPEVTQTPSHQVTQMGQEVILRCVPISNHLYFYWYRQILGQKVEFLVSFYNNEISEKSEIFDDQFSVERPDGSNFTLKIRSTKLEDSAMYFCATMAGVSYNEQFFGPGTRLTVL.

This clonotype was observed a handful of times. J is TRBJ1-2 and V is TRBV2; D remains ambiguous. The CDR3 spans 11 residues. With 11 bases removed from V and 4 bases from J, the gap between germline ends came to 11 bases. Germline V CDR1 and CDR2: SNHLY, FYNNEI. This CDR3 is CAGKTVYGYTF. The CDR3 nucleotides are TGTGCCGGAAAGACGGTCTATGGCTACACCTTC.

This clonotype showed up just once. The rearrangement joins TRBV2 to TRBJ2-2, with 8 nucleotides matching TRBD1. The trim removed 6 bases at V and 0 bases at J, leaving 3 bases unmatched. The germline V gene encodes CDR1 SNHLY and CDR2 FYNNEI. The CDR3 sequence is 15 residues long. CDR3 sequence reads: CASRRTGTNTGELFF. DNA of the CDR3: TGTGCCAGCAGAAGGACAGGGACGAACACCGGGGAGCTGTTTTTT.

This clonotype was detected only a few times. The chain is built from TRBV6-1 and TRBJ2-1, with 8 bases lining up with TRBD2. J gave up 5 bases and V 6 bases, and 12 bases lay outside the gene matches. Germline CDR1 and CDR2: MNHNS and SASEGT. The CDR3 is made up of 16 amino acids. The CDR3 region has the DNA TGTGCCAGCAGCCCTACTCGGGGGGGACTCCACAATGAGCAGTTCTTC. Translated: CASSPTRGGLHNEQFF.

V is TRBV6-5 and J is TRBJ2-5; maybe TRBD1 (6 bases). This CDR3 is 17 amino acids long. The germline CDR1 and CDR2 sequences are MNHEY and SVGAGI. With 0 bases removed from V and 5 bases from J, the gap between germline ends came to 19 bases. The CDR3: CASSYSSGHPIRETQYF. The CDR3 nucleotides read TGTGCCAGCAGTTACTCGTCGGGACACCCGATTAGGGAGACCCAGTACTTC.

This clonotype was detected many times. The V call is TRBV7-2, the J call TRBJ2-3; D gene uncertain. Germline CDR1 is SGHTA and CDR2 is FQGNSA. The V end was cut by 0 bases, the J end by 5 bases, with 15 bases between. CDR3 length equals 16 residues. As DNA, the CDR3 is TGTGCCAGCAGCTTAGCCCCTGACTTAGCTGAAGATACGCAGTATTTT. Encoded protein: CASSLAPDLAEDTQYF.